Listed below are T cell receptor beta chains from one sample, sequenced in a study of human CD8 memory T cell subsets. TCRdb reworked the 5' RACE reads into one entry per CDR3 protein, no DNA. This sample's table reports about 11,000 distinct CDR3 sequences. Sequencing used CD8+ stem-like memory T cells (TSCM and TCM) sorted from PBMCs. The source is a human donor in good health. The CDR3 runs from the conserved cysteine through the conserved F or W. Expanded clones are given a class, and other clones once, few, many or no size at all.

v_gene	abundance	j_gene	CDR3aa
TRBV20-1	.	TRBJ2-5	CRTRDTKQETQYF
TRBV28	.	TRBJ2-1	CASSSGERINEQFF
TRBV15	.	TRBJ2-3	CATSRDSVVFSTDTQYF
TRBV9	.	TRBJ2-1	CASSPSGSGNYNEQFF
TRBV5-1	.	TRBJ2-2	CASSPYTPNTGELFF
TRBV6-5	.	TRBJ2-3	CASSYSSFETEITDTQYF
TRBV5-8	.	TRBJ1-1	CASSLIGTAGLRGTEAFF
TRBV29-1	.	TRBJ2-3	CSVEEDGTDTQYF
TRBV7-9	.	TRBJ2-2	CASSFGLGVGGTDRELFF
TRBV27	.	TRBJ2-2	CASTKGNTGELFF
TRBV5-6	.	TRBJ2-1	CASRPGLGYNEQFF
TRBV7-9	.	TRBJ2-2	CASVRNTGELFF
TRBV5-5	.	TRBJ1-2	CASSDGTGYGYTF
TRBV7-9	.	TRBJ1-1	CASSLAGQAEAFF
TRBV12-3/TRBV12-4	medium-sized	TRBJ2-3	CASSSAPIAGVGDTQYF
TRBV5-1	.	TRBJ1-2	CASSLGDGLIYGYTF
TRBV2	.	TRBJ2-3	CASSDPSERVTEATDTQYF
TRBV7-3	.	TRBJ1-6	CASSPQGYNSPLHF
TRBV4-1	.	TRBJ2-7	CASSQETGYEQYF
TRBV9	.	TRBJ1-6	CASSDQTGVSSPLHF
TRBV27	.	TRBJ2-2	CASSLMTGELFF
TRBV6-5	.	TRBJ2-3	CASSPRQGLTDTQYF
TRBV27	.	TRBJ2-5	CASSPRQGLLETQYF
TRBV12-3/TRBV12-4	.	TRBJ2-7	CASSLWGGAYEQYF
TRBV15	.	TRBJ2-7	CATSREGQGTYEQYF
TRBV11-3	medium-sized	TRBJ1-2	CASSLDRRFYTF
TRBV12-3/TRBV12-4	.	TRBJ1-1	CASTRTGTPNTEAFF
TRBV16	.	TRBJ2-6	CASSPEVSGANVLTF
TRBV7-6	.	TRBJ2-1	CASRHASDSYNEQFF
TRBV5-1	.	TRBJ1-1	CASSPATGGTNTEAFF
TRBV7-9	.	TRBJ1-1	CASSSSMGASEAFF
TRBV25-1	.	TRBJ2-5	CASSEGNQETQYF
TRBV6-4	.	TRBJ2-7	CASSALDRGQSEQYF
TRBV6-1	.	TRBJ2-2	CASSEGRNTGELFF
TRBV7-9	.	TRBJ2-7	CASSSGGDTHYEQYF
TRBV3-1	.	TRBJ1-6	CASSLHETRNSPLHF
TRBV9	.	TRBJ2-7	CASSAQGASEQYF
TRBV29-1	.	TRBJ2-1	CSVDGGDSYNEQFF
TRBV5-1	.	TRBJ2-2	CASRPPRSGGTGELFF
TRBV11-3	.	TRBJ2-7	CASSLNGAEQYF
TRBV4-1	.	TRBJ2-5	CASSHSPGSQETQYF
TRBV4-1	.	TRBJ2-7	CASSLLVGGSSPEQYF
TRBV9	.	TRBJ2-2	CASSGRRSTGELFF
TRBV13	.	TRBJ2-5	CASSVTGTEETQYF
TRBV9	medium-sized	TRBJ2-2	CASTDGANTGELFF
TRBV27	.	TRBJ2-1	CASSLSIAGGEQFF
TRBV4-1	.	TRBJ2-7	CASSNIQGTTYEQYF
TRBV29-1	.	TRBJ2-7	CSVEARSRNEQYF
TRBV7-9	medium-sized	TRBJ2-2	CASSSLDTYTGELFF
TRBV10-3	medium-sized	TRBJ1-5	CAISEVLDQPQHF
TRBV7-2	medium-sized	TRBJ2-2	CASSLLEWAGELFF
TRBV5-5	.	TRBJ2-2	CASSMEGGTNTGELFF
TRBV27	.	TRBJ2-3	CATQGITDTQYF